This TCR beta chain was documented in a study of T cell changes during pregnancy in multiple sclerosis. The CDR3 is 13 residues long. V was clipped by 5 bases and J by 1 base; unmatched bases: 1. CDR1 and CDR2 from the germline V gene are SEHNR and FQNEAQ (reference sequence). Sequencing used immunoSEQ multiplex PCR; TCRdb keeps in-frame clones, though not all of them. Here the sample spans about 59,000 clones, about 93% being singletons. This sequence was found in a female donor in good health, enrolled as a control in a pregnancy study. This sample comprised peripheral blood, obtained in the third trimester of pregnancy. V is TRBV7-9 and J is TRBJ1-1, with 7 bases fitting TRBD1. The CDR3 reads CASSRQGNTEAFF. The CDR3 coding sequence is TGTGCCAGCAGCCGACAGGGGAACACTGAAGCTTTCTTT.